A single sample is the source of the 23 T cell receptor beta chains below, sequenced in a study of shared clonotypes between healthy human individuals (dated by TCRdb to between 2020 and 2021). The library was produced with the immunoSEQ multiplex PCR assay. The clones in this table, taken by TCRdb from immuneACCESS, are in-frame only. Not every clone is retained; where verified, under half of the shortfall comes from an unresolved V gene, and the cause of the rest is unknown. The sample table lists 560,000 or so clones, around 96% of them with a count of one. The ten largest clones represent about 0.12% of the sample. CD8 naive samples were obtained by positive selection for CCR7 among CD45RO-negative cells, yielding a CD45RA+CCR7+ population from which TemRA cells were excluded. Sequencing was performed on naive CD8+ T cells sorted from blood. This specimen's cell subset or site label, interpreted: CD45RA+CCR7+. Receptors were obtained from a woman aged 30 to 39 in good health.

This clone appeared a single time. The gene calls are TRBV2 and TRBJ1-2, with D perhaps TRBD1 (6 bases). CDR3 length: 15 amino acids. The germline V gene encodes CDR1 SNHLY and CDR2 FYNNEI. Trimming left V 8 bases short and J 4 bases short, with 20 bases between. DNA of the CDR3: TGTGCCAGCCTCGACAGGCGGGGGTTGGTCTATGGCTACACCTTC. As protein: CASLDRRGLVYGYTF.

V usage is TRBV11-2 and J usage is TRBJ2-7; TRBD1 is a possible D gene (6 bases). Looked up from germline, CDR1 is SGHAT and CDR2 is FQNNGV. The CDR3 has 14 residues. The germline V and J ends were trimmed by 7 bases and 0 bases, with 13 bases remaining between them. CDR3 sequence: CASTTGFGSYEQYF. In DNA form, the CDR3 reads TGTGCCAGCACCACAGGGTTTGGCTCCTACGAGCAGTACTTC.

The V and J genes are TRBV7-9 and TRBJ1-2; TRBD1 matches at 8 bases. V dropped 5 bases and J dropped 8; count of bases not matched to a gene: 16. The CDR3 spans 16 residues. The germline gives CDR1 SEHNR, CDR2 FQNEAQ (reference sequence). CDR3: CASSMGDAGGSRGYTF. The DNA of the CDR3 is TGTGCCAGCAGCATGGGGGACGCAGGGGGCTCGAGAGGCTACACCTTC.

Here the CDR3 reads CASSEYLASSTDTQYF. DNA for the CDR3: TGTGCCAGCAGTGAATACCTAGCGTCAAGCACAGATACGCAGTATTTT. The chain employs TRBV2 and TRBJ2-3; a possible D gene is TRBD2 (6 bases). The CDR3 has 16 residues. Deletions cut 2 bases from V and 0 bases from J, with 12 bases between. Germline V gives CDR1 SNHLY, CDR2 FYNNEI.

Concerning this clone itself: The same CDR3 also results from other DNA sequences found in this sample. The gene calls are TRBV9 and TRBJ2-7; 8 bases agree with TRBD1. The CDR3 totals 14 residues. J was trimmed by 4 bases and V by 3 bases; bases with no gene match: 6. Germline values: CDR1 SGDLS, CDR2 YYNGEE. The CDR3 coding sequence is TGTGCCAGCAGCGCGGGGACAGGAGGATACGAGCAGTACTTC. It yields the protein CASSAGTGGYEQYF.

This chain links TRBV27 with TRBJ2-3, with 13 bases aligning to TRBD2. Germline CDR1 MNHEY, CDR2 SMNVEV (reference sequence). The length of the CDR3 is 17 residues. The V gene end was trimmed by 6 bases and the J gene end by 4 bases; junction bases not matched to a gene: 10. In DNA, the CDR3 is TGTGCCAGCAGGCCCAGGACTAGCGGGAGTGCCCCAGATACGCAGTATTTT. This encodes CASRPRTSGSAPDTQYF.

In its sample, this clone was seen once. The V gene is TRBV6-5, the J gene TRBJ2-3; the match to TRBD2 covers 14 bases. Germline CDR1 and CDR2: MNHEY and SVGAGI. The junction had 8 bases not matched to a gene; V was cut back by 6 bases and J by 9 bases. This CDR3 is 15 amino acids long. The CDR3 spells CASRIGLAGGGTQYF. The CDR3 nucleotides read TGTGCCAGCAGGATAGGACTAGCGGGAGGTGGGACGCAGTATTTT.

This clone was counted a single time. This chain links TRBV14 with TRBJ2-7; possible D gene TRBD1, 5 bases. V was pared by 8 bases and J by 3 bases, with 20 bases between. The CDR3 is 15 amino acids. Looked up from germline, CDR1 is SGHDN and CDR2 is FVKESK. DNA of the CDR3: TGTGCCAGCCGAAAGACTCAACAGGAAGGCTACGAGCAGTACTTC. Protein product: CASRKTQQEGYEQYF.

As for this clone: Other DNA sequences from this sample encode an identical CDR3 as well. The rearrangement joins TRBV4-1 to TRBJ1-4; D may be TRBD1 (5 bases). Trimming left V 2 bases short and J 8 bases short, with 12 bases between. This CDR3 spans 14 amino acids. The germline gives CDR1 MGHRA, CDR2 YSYEKL. The CDR3 nucleotides read TGCGCCAGCAGCCAAAGGCAGGGCGGGGAAAAACTGTTTTTT. Its translation is CASSQRQGGEKLFF.

The V call is TRBV11-2, the J call TRBJ2-5, with D unclear. CDR3 length: 14 amino acids. CDR1 is SGHAT and CDR2 is FQNNGV in the germline V gene. The ends were cut back, 1 base at V and 3 bases at J, with 9 bases in the middle. The CDR3 DNA follows: TGTGCCAGCAGCTTAGTACCCATCGAAGAGACCCAGTACTTC. Encoded protein: CASSLVPIEETQYF.

The rearrangement joins TRBV5-1 to TRBJ2-1; D could derive from TRBD1 or TRBD2 (5 bases each). Trimming removed 6 bases from V and 9 bases from J, with 19 bases in between. The CDR3 spans 14 residues. Per germline, CDR1 SGHRS and CDR2 YFSETQ. In nucleotides, the CDR3 is TGCGCCAGCAACCCAGGGACGGGCTCCGGTGAGCAGTTCTTC. Its protein is CASNPGTGSGEQFF.

A note on this clone: The sample has other DNA sequences that encode this CDR3 too. The V and J genes are TRBV7-9 and TRBJ2-7, with 7 bases that match TRBD1. V shed 0 bases and J 3 bases; nucleotides not matched to a gene: 2. Germline V lookup: CDR1 SEHNR, CDR2 FQNEAQ (reference sequence). This CDR3 has 14 residues. CDR3 loop: CASSLAGTDYEQYF. CDR3 DNA: TGTGCCAGCAGCTTAGCGGGGACAGACTACGAGCAGTACTTC.

This chain uses TRBV6-5 with TRBJ1-4, with D perhaps TRBD1 (6 bases). The CDR3 runs 15 residues. Germline V CDR1 and CDR2: MNHEY, SVGAGI. Trimming took 6 bases from V and 7 from J, leaving 18 bases between them. CDR3 bases: TGTGCCAGCAGGGGACACGGCCGCGAAATTGAAAAACTGTTTTTT. Amino acids: CASRGHGREIEKLFF.

The J gene is TRBJ2-3, the V gene TRBV21-1; TRBD1, the table's D call, was not compared with the DNA. TRBV21-1 is a known pseudogene. CDR3 length: 15 residues. CDR3 sequence: CASSNRDSRTDTQYF. For the CDR3, the DNA is TGTGCCAGCAGCAACCGGGACAGCCGCACAGATACGCAGTATTTT.

The rearrangement uses TRBV9 and TRBJ2-3; weak D call: TRBD1 (6 bases). The CDR3 contains 16 residues. V lost 3 bases, J lost 2 bases, and 16 bases lay in between. Germline lookup yields CDR1 SGDLS and CDR2 YYNGEE. The CDR3, as DNA: TGTGCCAGCAGCGGCGACGGACAGCCATCCACAGATACGCAGTATTTT. Encoded protein: CASSGDGQPSTDTQYF.

The rearrangement links TRBV19 to TRBJ2-3; D is undetermined. The V end was cut by 0 bases, the J end by 0 bases, with 10 bases between. CDR3 length equals 16 residues. In germline, CDR1 is LNHDA, CDR2 SQIVND (reference sequence). The CDR3 nucleotides are TGTGCCAGTAGTATAGATCGGTACTCTAGCACAGATACGCAGTATTTT. This translates into CASSIDRYSSTDTQYF.

A single count supports this clone. The chain carries TRBV5-4 and TRBJ2-2, with 9 bases matching TRBD1. Germline V gene data show CDR1 as SGHNT and CDR2 as YYREEE (reference sequence). Unmatched junction bases numbered 6, after V lost 0 bases and J lost 3 bases. The CDR3 spans 17 residues. The CDR3 loop is CASSLVVQGADTGELFF. For the CDR3, the DNA is TGTGCCAGCAGCTTGGTGGTACAGGGGGCGGACACCGGGGAGCTGTTTTTT. Full variable domain (remainder filled in from reference TRBV5-4 and TRBJ2-2): ETGVTQSPTHLIKTRGQQVTLRCSSQSGHNTVSWYQQALGQGPQFIFQYYREEENGRGNFPPRFSGLQFPNYSSELNVNALELDDSALYLCASSLVVQGADTGELFFGEGSRLTVL.

The chain uses TRBV5-6 and TRBJ2-3; a possible D gene is TRBD2 (6 bases). Per the germline V gene, CDR1 is SGHDT and CDR2 is YYEEEE. This CDR3 contains 18 residues. Trimming cost V 0 bases and J 1 base, with 18 bases left between them. CDR3 bases: TGTGCCAGCAGCTTGGCCCTTGGCCACTGGGGGGGCACAGATACGCAGTATTTT. Amino acid sequence: CASSLALGHWGGTDTQYF.

This chain connects TRBV27 to TRBJ2-7; 7 bases agree with TRBD1. Germline V gene sequence: CDR1 MNHEY, CDR2 SMNVEV (reference sequence). Trimming cost V 2 bases and J 6 bases; bases outside gene matches: 13. CDR3 length: 16 residues. The DNA for the CDR3 is TGTGCCAGCAGTTTACCCCAACGGCAGGGGGTTCGCGAGCAGTACTTC. It specifies CASSLPQRQGVREQYF.

The genes are TRBV9 and TRBJ1-1; D call uncertain. V gave up 4 bases and J gave up 7 bases, with 17 bases separating them. In germline, CDR1 is SGDLS, CDR2 YYNGEE. The CDR3 is 14 residues long. CDR3 residues: CASSPQTRAGEAFF. CDR3 bases: TGTGCCAGCAGCCCCCAGACTAGGGCGGGTGAAGCTTTCTTT.

The chain is built from TRBV28 and TRBJ2-3; perhaps TRBD2 as D (5 bases). V lost 4 bases, J lost 2 bases, and 13 bases lay in between. CDR3 length: 15 residues. The germline gives CDR1 MDHEN, CDR2 SYDVKM. CDR3 loop: CASSSSRRHTDTQYF. In DNA form, the CDR3 reads TGTGCCAGCAGTTCGTCTAGGAGGCACACAGATACGCAGTATTTT. The whole variable domain, remainder taken from reference TRBV28 and TRBJ2-3, is DVKVTQSSRYLVKRTGEKVFLECVQDMDHENMFWYRQDPGLGLRLIYFSYDVKMKEKGDIPEGYSVSREKKERFSLILESASTNQTSMYLCASSSSRRHTDTQYFGPGTRLTVL.

The chain combines TRBV27 with TRBJ1-5; D call uncertain. The V end was cut by 4 bases, the J end by 4 bases, with 11 bases between. Germline CDR1 and CDR2: MNHEY and SMNVEV (reference sequence). This CDR3 has 14 residues. Written as DNA, the CDR3 is TGTGCCAGCAGTTCTTTCCCCAATAATCAGCCCCAGCATTTT. As protein: CASSSFPNNQPQHF.

Points on this clone: Other DNA sequences within the sample encode an identical CDR3. CDR3 nucleotide sequence: TGTGCCTGGAGTCCTAGCTCCTACAATGAGCAGTTCTTC. It codes for CAWSPSSYNEQFF. The chain couples TRBV30 to TRBJ2-1; no clear D gene. This CDR3 is 13 amino acids long. The germline V and J ends were trimmed by 2 bases and 0 bases, with 5 bases remaining between them. Germline CDR1 is GTSNPN and CDR2 is SVGIG (reference sequence). The complete variable domain, with remaining parts taken from reference TRBV30 and TRBJ2-1, reads SQTIHQWPATLVQPVGSPLSLECTVEGTSNPNLYWYRQAAGRGLQLLFYSVGIGQISSEVPQNLSASRPQDRQFILSSKKLLLSDSGFYLCAWSPSSYNEQFFGPGTRLTVL.